These 4 T cell receptor beta chains originate from one sample sequenced in a study of blood T cells in healthy people across ages. Through a sample-barcoded 5' primer and a J-beta primer mix, a second PCR was run for roughly 7 to 11 cycles. Using its own MiXCR run on the 5' RACE reads, TCRdb lists one record per CDR3 protein. The sample has 1,500,000 or so distinct CDR3 sequences, around 59% seen once. Source material: blood. Every receptor here comes from a man younger than 35 in good health.

Comments on this clonotype: Since a much larger clone is just one base distant, this may be a read error. The chain uses TRBV12-3 or TRBV12-4 and TRBJ1-6; a possible D gene is TRBD1 (5 bases). Trimming shortened V by 1 base and J by 10 bases, and 14 bases separated the two germline ends. The CDR3 runs 15 residues. The CDR3 sequence: CASSLGKGTGSPLHF. CDR3 coding DNA: TGTGCCAGCAGTTTAGGGAAAGGGACTGGATCACCCCTCCACTTT.

This clonotype has only a few counts. The rearrangement links TRBV29-1 to TRBJ2-7; the D is unclear. The CDR3 is 12 amino acids. The germline gives CDR1 SQVTM, CDR2 ANQGSEA. Deletions cut 5 bases from V and 0 bases from J, with 8 bases between. This chain's CDR3 is CSVSRDSYEQYF. Written as DNA, the CDR3 is TGCAGCGTTTCAAGGGACTCCTACGAGCAGTACTTC.

This clonotype was counted a few times. The chain has TRBV4-1 and TRBJ2-7; D gene ambiguous. The germline V gene has CDR1 MGHRA and CDR2 YSYEKL. CDR3 length: 13 residues. V lost 4 bases and J lost 3, with 10 bases in between. CDR3 coding DNA: TGCGCCAGCAGCCCCGGCATGAACTACGAGCAGTACTTC. Protein product: CASSPGMNYEQYF.

The chain employs TRBV5-1 and TRBJ1-1; no definite D call. Germline V CDR1 and CDR2: SGHRS, YFSETQ. This CDR3 region has 14 residues. V was trimmed by 4 bases and J by 2 bases, leaving 12 bases between them. The chain's CDR3 is CASSLRITNTEAFF. The CDR3 DNA is TGCGCCAGCAGCCTAAGGATTACCAACACTGAAGCTTTCTTT.